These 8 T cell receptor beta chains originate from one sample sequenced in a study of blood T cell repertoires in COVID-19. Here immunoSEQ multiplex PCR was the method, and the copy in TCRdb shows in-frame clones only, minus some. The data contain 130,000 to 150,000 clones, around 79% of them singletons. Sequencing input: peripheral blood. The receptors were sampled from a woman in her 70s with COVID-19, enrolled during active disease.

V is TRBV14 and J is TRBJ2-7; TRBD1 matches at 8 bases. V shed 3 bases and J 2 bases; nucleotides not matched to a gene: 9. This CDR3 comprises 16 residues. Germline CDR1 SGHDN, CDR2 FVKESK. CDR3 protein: CASSHQDREPPYEQYF. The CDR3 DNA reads TGTGCCAGCAGCCACCAGGACAGGGAACCTCCCTACGAGCAGTACTTC.

The DNA for the CDR3 is TGTGCCAGCAGTTGGGGTAGCGGGGGGGCTGGCAATGAGCAGTTCTTC. This encodes CASSWGSGGAGNEQFF. The chain couples TRBV6-6 to TRBJ2-1; 11 nucleotides match TRBD2. Germline V lookup: CDR1 MNHNY, CDR2 SVGAGI (reference sequence). CDR3 length equals 16 residues. Losses at the gene ends were 4 bases for V and 6 bases for J; bases not matched to a gene: 8.

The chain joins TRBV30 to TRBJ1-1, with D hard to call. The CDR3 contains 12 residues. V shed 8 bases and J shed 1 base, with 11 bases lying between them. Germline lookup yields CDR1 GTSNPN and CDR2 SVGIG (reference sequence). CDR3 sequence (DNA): TGTGCCGGAACACTAAGGAACACTGAAGCTTTCTTT. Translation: CAGTLRNTEAFF.

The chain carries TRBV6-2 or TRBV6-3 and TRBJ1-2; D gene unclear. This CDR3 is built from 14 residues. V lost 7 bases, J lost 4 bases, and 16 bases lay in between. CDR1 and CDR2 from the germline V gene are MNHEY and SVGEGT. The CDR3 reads CASTPSRGSYGYTF. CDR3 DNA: TGTGCCAGCACCCCCTCGCGGGGAAGCTATGGCTACACCTTC.

In DNA form, the CDR3 reads TGTGCCAGCAGCTTGCACAGGCAGGGACAGCCCCAGCATTTT. Translated, it gives CASSLHRQGQPQHF. The V call is TRBV12-1, the J call TRBJ1-5; the table's D call TRBD1 went unverified against the DNA. TRBV12-1 has pseudogene status. The CDR3 totals 14 residues.

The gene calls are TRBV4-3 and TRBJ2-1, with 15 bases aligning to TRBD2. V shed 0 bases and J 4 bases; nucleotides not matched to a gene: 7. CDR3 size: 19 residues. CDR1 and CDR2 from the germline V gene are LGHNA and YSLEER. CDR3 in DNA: TGCGCCAGCAGCCAAGATATCCGGGGGACTAGCGGGGGGTACAATGAGCAGTTCTTC. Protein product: CASSQDIRGTSGGYNEQFF.

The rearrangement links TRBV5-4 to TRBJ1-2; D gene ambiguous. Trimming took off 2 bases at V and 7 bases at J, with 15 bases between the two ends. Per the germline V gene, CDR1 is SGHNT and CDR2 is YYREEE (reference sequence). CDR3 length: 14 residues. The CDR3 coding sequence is TGTGCCAGCAGCTTCGGGCGAGGAGGATTTGGCTACACCTTC. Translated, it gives CASSFGRGGFGYTF.

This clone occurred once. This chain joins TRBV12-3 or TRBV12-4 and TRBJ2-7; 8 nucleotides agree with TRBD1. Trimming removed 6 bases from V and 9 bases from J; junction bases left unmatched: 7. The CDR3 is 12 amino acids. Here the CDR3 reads CASSATGARQYF. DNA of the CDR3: TGTGCCAGCAGCGCGACAGGGGCCAGGCAGTACTTC.